This T cell receptor (beta chain) was documented in a study of blood T cell repertoires in COVID-19. Study background: Spain, Italy and the United States supplied samples that represented acute and convalescent COVID-19. The cDNA or gDNA used as material had been derived from T cells, B-cell-depleted T cells, or PBMCs.

In the original analysis: How many nucleated cells were present was estimated from reference gene primer amplification. The table came from immunoSEQ multiplex PCR; TCRdb's copy has only in-frame clones and leaves some out. The V and J calls and clone size were taken over from that table, and D and trimming were inferred from the DNA. The table shows about 170,000 clones, with under 90% occurring only once. With 1 base removed from V and 3 bases from J, the gap between germline ends came to 13 bases. This CDR3 is 15 amino acids long. Germline V CDR1 and CDR2: MNHNY, SVGAGI (reference sequence). It was during active infection that Seattle patients were enrolled and then longitudinally followed.

The V and J genes are TRBV6-6 and TRBJ2-7; D perhaps matches TRBD1 (6 bases). Source material: peripheral blood. The TCR sequence derives from a woman in her 70s with COVID-19, enrolled during active disease. CDR3 coding DNA: TGTGCCAGCAGTTACTTTTCGCAACAGGGCTACGAGCAGTACTTC. This translates into CASSYFSQQGYEQYF.